The entry below describes one T cell receptor beta chain. The data derive from a study of OX40 agonist ivuxolimab in advanced cancers. Sampling of blood occurred at baseline, cycle 4 day 1, and cycle 7 day 1. Repertoires were generated with immunoSEQ multiplex PCR, while TCRdb's copy carries only in-frame clones and drops some. The sample includes roughly 25,000 clones, roughly 70% of them seen just once. Trimming at V came to 0 bases and at J to 9 bases, leaving 16 bases not matched to a gene. The germline gives CDR1 PRHDT, CDR2 FYEKMQ (reference sequence). This CDR3 comprises 18 residues. The TCR sequence derives from an adult with an advanced solid tumor such as melanoma, head and neck, liver or kidney cancer. This material consisted of CD4+ or CD8+ T cells sorted from blood, taken in a trial of the OX40 agonist ivuxolimab. V and J are TRBV13 and TRBJ2-1, with 8 bases lining up with TRBD2. CDR3 sequence reads: CASSLGQLLAGLYGEQFF. In DNA, the CDR3 is TGTGCCAGCAGCTTAGGCCAGTTGCTAGCGGGCTTATATGGTGAGCAGTTCTTC.